The subject of this entry is one T cell receptor beta chain. This clonotype was counted at least ten times. It has no known antigen specificity. The input lacks base qualities; no much larger clone sits a single base away. The intended sense of this specimen's treatment or condition label: live attenuated yellow fever vaccine strain. PBMCs were isolated from peripheral blood using a standard Ficoll-Paque protocol. Dynabeads CD4 and CD8 positive selection kits were used to isolate CD4 and CD8 T-cell fractions. TriZol was used to extract RNA from bulk PBMCs, from CD4 and CD8 fractions, and from dextramer-positive and dextramer-negative fractions. Synthesis of TCR cDNA relied on 5'RACE template switching, a step that introduced a universal primer site along with unique molecular identifiers. Priming of cDNA synthesis was performed from both the TCR alpha and TCR beta constant segments. Libraries were amplified in two PCR steps, with sample barcodes and sequencing adapters added in the second step. Sequencing of libraries was performed on Illumina HiSeq 2500 (2x100 bp) or NovaSeq (2x150 bp). In the source study's methods: Reads were demultiplexed and collapsed into UMI consensus sequences with MIGEC, and V(D)J alignment was performed with MiXCR. Clonotypes responding to the vaccine were identified with edgeR on replicate PBMC samples, with the criteria of FDR below 0.01 and a log2 fold change above 5 up to day 15. Each bulk clonotype was labeled CD4 or CD8 based on which sequenced repertoire, CD4 or CD8, contained the clonotype at higher abundance. TCRdb ran its own pipeline on the public reads, namely fastp trimming at Q25 and MiXCR clone calling, and kept in-frame beta chains. Rows matching on CDR3 protein sequence are summarized as one entry with the most common DNA and genes. TCRdb assigned the V and J calls; the authors' analysis was not used. This sample holds over 110,000 distinct CDR3 sequences; roughly 8% were observed only once. Less than 0.85% of the sample goes to the ten largest clones.

V loses 3 bases of germline sequence and J loses 4 bases, and the interval between the two ends is 10 bases. Including the terminal cysteine and phenylalanine, the CDR3 comprises 14 residues. Only the CDR3 part of the read is kept: 42 bases, read in frame from the first base. CDR1 and CDR2 (SGHNT, YYREEE) derive from the germline V gene (reference sequence). The data were obtained in a study of T cells after yellow fever vaccination (dated by TCRdb to between 2017 and 2020). Background on the whole study: Libraries from fractions with low cell numbers were prepared with the SMART-Seq v4 Ultra Low Input RNA kit. Bulk TCR alpha and beta repertoires were sequenced longitudinally to track T-cell clones before and after primary and booster YFV17D yellow fever vaccination. Two healthy male donors, one aged 18 to 29 and one aged 30 to 40 years, made up the cohort. Bulk PBMC replicates and cell subsets were isolated from blood drawn at multiple timepoints before and after both primary and secondary immunization.

General conclusions and limits of the study: A small share of clonotypes was detected in both CD4 and CD8 compartments, with the overlap likely arising from convergent recombination. Computational filtering was needed because FACS-sorted repertoires could contain abundant contaminating clonotypes from the bulk population. The study included only two donors, which limits how far the findings can be generalized. The secondary T-cell response was weaker than the primary response but faster, peaking on day 5 instead of day 15. Most clones expanded after primary vaccination were re-detected after the booster (around 96% of CD4 and 80% to 90% of CD8), suggesting broad memory maintenance.

This specimen consisted of CD4+ T cells sorted from PBMCs, obtained 5 days after the yellow fever booster vaccination. The TCR was taken from a man aged 25 to 40 who received the YFV17D yellow fever vaccine. Here the chain combines TRBV5-4 and TRBJ2-2, with the D gene tentatively TRBD1 or TRBD2, based on 6 matching bases in each. The CDR3 protein sequence reads: CASSSKGGTGELFF. The bases read TGTGCCAGCAGCTCCAAGGGGGGCACCGGGGAGCTGTTTTTT.